This is a list of T cell receptor beta chains from one sample in a study of T cells in Graves' hyperthyroidism and ophthalmopathy. TCRdb redid the calling of the multiplex PCR reads with MiXCR, one entry per CDR3 protein. The sample lists about 590,000 distinct CDR3 sequences, 13% to 15% occurring once. The sequencing sample was made of blood. The source is a woman aged 18-29 years with Graves' ophthalmopathy. Each CDR3 is given with its conserved first and last residue. Each record gives: J gene, V gene, CDR3 protein.

>TRBJ1-6|TRBV5-1
CASSLMTPGAYNSPLHF
>TRBJ2-7|TRBV24-1
CATSVRGYEQYF
>TRBJ2-3|TRBV19
CASTYGRDTQYF
>TRBJ1-2|TRBV9
CASSGTAYGYTF
>TRBJ2-1|TRBV5-1
CASSGILAGGGNEQFF
>TRBJ2-7|TRBV11-3
CASSSTGTSELGIYEQYF
>TRBJ2-7|TRBV15
CATSRGSLRQGASDEQYF
>TRBJ2-7|TRBV20-1
CSASNSYEQYF
>TRBJ2-2|TRBV28
CASLPPGTGGTGELFF
>TRBJ2-1|TRBV6-2/TRBV6-3
CASSRLAGVINEQFF
>TRBJ1-2|TRBV10-3
CAISVRGGYTF
>TRBJ2-7|TRBV6-4
CASSPPRLEDQVNYEQYF
>TRBJ1-3|TRBV27
CASSSRQGEVAGNTIYF
>TRBJ1-2|TRBV19
CASSNEGRSGGYTF
>TRBJ2-3|TRBV5-4
CASSLGRREVDTQYF
>TRBJ1-1|TRBV9
CASSAPGLEAFF